This section outlines one T cell receptor (beta chain) sequence together with its context. Its target is unknown. Repertoires were generated with immunoSEQ multiplex PCR, while TCRdb's copy carries only in-frame clones and drops some. Among approximately 340,000 clones listed, less than 85% were seen once. The sample is drawn from a study of shared clonotypes between healthy human individuals. The CDR3 totals 15 residues. Trimming stripped 5 bases from V and 4 bases from J, with 15 bases between. Germline V gives CDR1 MNHEY, CDR2 SMNVEV (reference sequence). Study observations and caveats: Among donors, clonotype sharing was expected to be affected by sequencing depth.

This chain links TRBV27 with TRBJ2-1; D perhaps matches TRBD2 (6 bases). What was sequenced was memory CD4+ T cells sorted from blood. Subset: CD45RA-negative fraction. The TCR comes from a young man in good health. CDR3 amino acids: CASSRGPSEYNEQFF. The CDR3 coding sequence is TGTGCCAGCAGTCGGGGCCCTAGCGAATACAATGAGCAGTTCTTC.